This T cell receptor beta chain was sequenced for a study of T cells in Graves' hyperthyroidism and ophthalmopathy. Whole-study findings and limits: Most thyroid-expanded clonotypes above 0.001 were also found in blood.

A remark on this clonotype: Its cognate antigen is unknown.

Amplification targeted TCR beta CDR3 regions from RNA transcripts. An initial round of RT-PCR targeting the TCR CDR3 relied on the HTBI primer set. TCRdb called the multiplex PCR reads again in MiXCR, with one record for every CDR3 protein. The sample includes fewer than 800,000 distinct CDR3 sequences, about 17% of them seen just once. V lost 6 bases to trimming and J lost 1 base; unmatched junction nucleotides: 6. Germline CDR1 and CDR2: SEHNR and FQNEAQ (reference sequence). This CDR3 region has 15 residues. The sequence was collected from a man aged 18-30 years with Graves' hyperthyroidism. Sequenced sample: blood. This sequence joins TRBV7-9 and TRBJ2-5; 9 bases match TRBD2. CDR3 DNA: TGTGCCAGCAGGGATAGCGGGGGACTCCAAGAGACCCAGTACTTC. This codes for CASRDSGGLQETQYF.